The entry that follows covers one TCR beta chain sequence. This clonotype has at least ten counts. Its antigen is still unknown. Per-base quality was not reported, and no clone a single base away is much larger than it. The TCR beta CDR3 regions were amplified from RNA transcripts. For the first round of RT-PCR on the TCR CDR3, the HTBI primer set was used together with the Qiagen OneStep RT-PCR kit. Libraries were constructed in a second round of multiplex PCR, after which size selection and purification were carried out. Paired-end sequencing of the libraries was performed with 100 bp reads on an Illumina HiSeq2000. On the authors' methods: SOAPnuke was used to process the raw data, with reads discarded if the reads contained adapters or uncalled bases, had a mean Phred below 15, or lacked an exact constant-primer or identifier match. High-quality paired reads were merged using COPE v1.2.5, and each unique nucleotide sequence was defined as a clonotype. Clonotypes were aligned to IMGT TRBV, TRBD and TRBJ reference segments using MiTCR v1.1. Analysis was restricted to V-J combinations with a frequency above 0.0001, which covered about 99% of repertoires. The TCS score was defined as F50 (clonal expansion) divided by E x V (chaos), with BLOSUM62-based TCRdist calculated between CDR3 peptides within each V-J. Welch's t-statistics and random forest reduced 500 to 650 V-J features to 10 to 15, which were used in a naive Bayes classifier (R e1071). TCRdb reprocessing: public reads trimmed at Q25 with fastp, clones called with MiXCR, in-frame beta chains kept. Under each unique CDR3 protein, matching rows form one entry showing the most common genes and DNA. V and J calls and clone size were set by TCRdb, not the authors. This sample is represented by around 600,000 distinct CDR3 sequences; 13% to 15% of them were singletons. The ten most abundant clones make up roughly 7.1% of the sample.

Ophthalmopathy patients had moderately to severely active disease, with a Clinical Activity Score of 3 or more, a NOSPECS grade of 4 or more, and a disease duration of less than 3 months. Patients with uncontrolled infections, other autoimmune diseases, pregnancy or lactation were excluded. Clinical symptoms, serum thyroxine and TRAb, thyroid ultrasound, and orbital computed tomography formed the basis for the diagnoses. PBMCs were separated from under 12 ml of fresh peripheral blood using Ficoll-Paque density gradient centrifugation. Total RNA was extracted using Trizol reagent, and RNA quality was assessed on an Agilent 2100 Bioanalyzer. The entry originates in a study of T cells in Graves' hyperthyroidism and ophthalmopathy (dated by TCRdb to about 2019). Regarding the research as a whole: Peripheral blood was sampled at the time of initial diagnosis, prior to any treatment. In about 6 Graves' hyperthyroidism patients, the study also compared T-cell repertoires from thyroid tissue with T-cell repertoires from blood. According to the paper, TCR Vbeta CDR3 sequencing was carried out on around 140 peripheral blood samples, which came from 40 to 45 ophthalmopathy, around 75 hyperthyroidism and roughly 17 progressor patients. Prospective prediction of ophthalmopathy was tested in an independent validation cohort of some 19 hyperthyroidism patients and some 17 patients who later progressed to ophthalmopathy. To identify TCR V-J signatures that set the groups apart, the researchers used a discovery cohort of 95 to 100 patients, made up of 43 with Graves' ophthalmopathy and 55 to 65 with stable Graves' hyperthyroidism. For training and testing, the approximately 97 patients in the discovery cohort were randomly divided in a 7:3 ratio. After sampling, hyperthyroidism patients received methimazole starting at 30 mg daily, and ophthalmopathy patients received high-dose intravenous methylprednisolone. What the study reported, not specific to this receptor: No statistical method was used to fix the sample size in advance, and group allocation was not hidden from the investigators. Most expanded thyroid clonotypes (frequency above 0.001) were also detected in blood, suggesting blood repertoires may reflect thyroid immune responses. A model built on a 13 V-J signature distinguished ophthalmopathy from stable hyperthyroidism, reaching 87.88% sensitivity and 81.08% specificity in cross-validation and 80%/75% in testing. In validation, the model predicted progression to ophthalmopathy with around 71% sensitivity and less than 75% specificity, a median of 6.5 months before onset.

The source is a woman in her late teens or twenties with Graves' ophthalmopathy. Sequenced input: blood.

The nucleotides are TGTGCCAGTATGCAAGGGGACCGGTATCAGCCCCAGCATTTT. Its amino acids are CASMQGDRYQPQHF. The sequence links TRBV19 to TRBJ1-5; a weak D assignment points to TRBD1 (5 bases agree). V is shortened by 7 bases, J by 5 bases, and the region joining them spans 15 bases. Per the germline V gene (reference sequence), LNHDA is the CDR1 and SQIVND is the CDR2. The CDR3, from cysteine to phenylalanine, totals 14 residues. Here the CDR3 DNA is all that survives: 42 bases in frame from base 1.